This T cell receptor (beta chain) derives from a study of T cell repertoires in ileal Crohn's disease. TCRdb keeps only in-frame clones here, not all; method: immunoSEQ multiplex PCR. Among roughly 18,000 clones listed, roughly 80% were seen once. Per germline, CDR1 SGHDT and CDR2 YYEEEE. With 3 bases removed from V and 7 bases from J, the gap between germline ends came to 19 bases. The CDR3 contains 15 residues. The sequencing input was ileal tissue. The origin of this receptor is an adult with Crohn's disease. V is TRBV5-6 and J is TRBJ1-1, with D possibly matching TRBD1 (6 bases). CDR3 nucleotides: TGTGCCAGCAGCTGGGACCCGGGGGGCGCGGGTGAAGCTTTCTTT. As protein: CASSWDPGGAGEAFF.